Detailed here is one TCR beta chain. The ends lost 5 bases at V and 1 base at J; junction bases unmatched: 10. The germline V gene has CDR1 MNHEY and CDR2 SMNVEV (reference sequence). The CDR3 is made up of 17 amino acids. The method was immunoSEQ multiplex PCR; TCRdb's version includes in-frame clones alone and lacks a portion of them. The sample comprises roughly 200,000 clones, around nine tenths of which are singletons, and 20% to 25% rests with the top ten. The data derive from a study of blood T cell repertoires in COVID-19. In the study overall: Whether acute or convalescent, the COVID-19 samples came from the United States, Italy and Spain.

The rearrangement uses TRBV27 and TRBJ1-2, with 10 bases fitting TRBD1. Input material: peripheral blood. The clonotype comes from a man aged 55 to 70 with active or convalescent COVID-19. The CDR3 loop is CASSPGQGGTLNYGYTF. In DNA, the CDR3 is TGTGCCAGCAGTCCCGGACAGGGGGGTACCCTTAACTATGGCTACACCTTC.